A selection of T cell receptor beta chains follows, all from one sample in a study of cytomegalovirus exposure and HLA in healthy donors. This table comes from immunoSEQ multiplex PCR, and its TCRdb copy is limited to in-frame clones, with some not included. The sample has 100,000 to 150,000 clones; about 74% are singletons. The sequenced material came from PBMCs. These receptors were collected from a woman aged 50 to 65 in good health and CMV-seropositive. CDR3s include the opening cysteine and the closing phenylalanine or tryptophan. The order of the fields is D gene, clone size, V gene, J gene, CDR3 length, CDR3 DNA, CDR3 protein. A D gene is named only where the DNA matches it firmly. Some rows have no size entry. The others give once, few or many, or a class for an expanded clone.

d_call: NA
clone_size: NA
v_call: TRBV15
j_call: TRBJ1-1
cdr3_length: 14
cdr3_nt: TGTGCCACCAGCTCGGACAGTAGGCACACTGAAGCTTTCTTT
cdr3_aa: CATSSDSRHTEAFF

d_call: TRBD1
clone_size: NA
v_call: TRBV15
j_call: TRBJ1-4
cdr3_length: 15
cdr3_nt: TGTGCCACCAGCAGAGATCAGGGGGTAAATGAAAAACTGTTTTTT
cdr3_aa: CATSRDQGVNEKLFF

d_call: NA
clone_size: NA
v_call: TRBV27
j_call: TRBJ1-2
cdr3_length: 13
cdr3_nt: TGTGCCAGCAGCCCTCTTTTTAACTATGGCTACACCTTC
cdr3_aa: CASSPLFNYGYTF

d_call: TRBD1
clone_size: NA
v_call: TRBV5-4
j_call: TRBJ2-1
cdr3_length: 16
cdr3_nt: TGTGCCAGCAGCTTGGTAGGGACAGGCCCCAACAATGAGCAGTTCTTC
cdr3_aa: CASSLVGTGPNNEQFF

d_call: NA
clone_size: NA
v_call: TRBV5-1
j_call: TRBJ1-4
cdr3_length: 15
cdr3_nt: TGCGCCAGCAGCGACTTGGGACAACCTAATGAAAAACTGTTTTTT
cdr3_aa: CASSDLGQPNEKLFF

d_call: TRBD1
clone_size: once
v_call: TRBV29-1
j_call: TRBJ1-5
cdr3_length: 13
cdr3_nt: TGCAGCGTAAGGAGGGGGCCGGATCAGCCCCAGCATTTT
cdr3_aa: CSVRRGPDQPQHF

d_call: NA
clone_size: NA
v_call: TRBV19
j_call: TRBJ1-5
cdr3_length: 13
cdr3_nt: TGTGCCAGTAGTATCGACAACTATCAGCCCCAGCATTTT
cdr3_aa: CASSIDNYQPQHF

d_call: TRBD1
clone_size: NA
v_call: TRBV15
j_call: TRBJ2-1
cdr3_length: 14
cdr3_nt: TGTGCCGCCGGGACAGGGTTTAGTAGGAATGAGCAGTTCTTC
cdr3_aa: CAAGTGFSRNEQFF

d_call: NA
clone_size: few
v_call: TRBV7-9
j_call: TRBJ1-1
cdr3_length: 14
cdr3_nt: TGTGCCAGCAGCTGGGACACAATGAACACTGAAGCTTTCTTT
cdr3_aa: CASSWDTMNTEAFF

d_call: TRBD1
clone_size: NA
v_call: TRBV7-9
j_call: TRBJ1-3
cdr3_length: 14
cdr3_nt: TGTGCCAGCAACTGGGACAGGGCGGGAAACACCATATATTTT
cdr3_aa: CASNWDRAGNTIYF

d_call: NA
clone_size: NA
v_call: TRBV6-1
j_call: TRBJ1-2
cdr3_length: 12
cdr3_nt: TGTGCCAGCATGGGCCATGTATGGGGCTACACCTTC
cdr3_aa: CASMGHVWGYTF

d_call: TRBD1
clone_size: NA
v_call: TRBV29-1
j_call: TRBJ1-1
cdr3_length: 14
cdr3_nt: TGCAGCGCACCCTGGACAGGGGGAAAACAGGGAGCTTTCTTT
cdr3_aa: CSAPWTGGKQGAFF

d_call: NA
clone_size: NA
v_call: TRBV4-3
j_call: TRBJ2-2
cdr3_length: 14
cdr3_nt: TGCGCCAGCAGCCATCCCCAGGGGTCCGGGGAGCTGTTTTTT
cdr3_aa: CASSHPQGSGELFF

d_call: TRBD1
clone_size: few
v_call: TRBV2
j_call: TRBJ2-1
cdr3_length: 15
cdr3_nt: TGTGCCAGCAGGACCGACAGGGGAACCTACAATGAGCAGTTCTTC
cdr3_aa: CASRTDRGTYNEQFF

d_call: TRBD2
clone_size: NA
v_call: TRBV29-1
j_call: TRBJ2-1
cdr3_length: 14
cdr3_nt: TGCAGCGTTGAGGAACTAGCGGGAGGAAATGAGCAGTTCTTC
cdr3_aa: CSVEELAGGNEQFF

d_call: TRBD2
clone_size: NA
v_call: TRBV10-2
j_call: TRBJ2-5
cdr3_length: 17
cdr3_nt: TGCGCCAGCTCCCCGCATCTAGCGGGGTCGTACCAAGAGACCCAGTACTTC
cdr3_aa: CASSPHLAGSYQETQYF

d_call: TRBD1
clone_size: NA
v_call: TRBV6-6
j_call: TRBJ1-6
cdr3_length: 13
cdr3_nt: TGTGCCAGCATGAGGCAGGGGGCTTCACCCCTCCACTTT
cdr3_aa: CASMRQGASPLHF

d_call: TRBD1
clone_size: NA
v_call: TRBV25-1
j_call: TRBJ1-2
cdr3_length: 13
cdr3_nt: TGTGCCAGCAGTGATCCCGGACAGGGAGGCTACACCTTC
cdr3_aa: CASSDPGQGGYTF

d_call: TRBD2
clone_size: NA
v_call: TRBV10-1
j_call: TRBJ2-1
cdr3_length: 14
cdr3_nt: TGCGCCAGCAGTGAGGGTAGCGGGGGGAGGGAGCAGTTCTTC
cdr3_aa: CASSEGSGGREQFF

d_call: TRBD1
clone_size: once
v_call: TRBV19
j_call: TRBJ1-5
cdr3_length: 15
cdr3_nt: TGTGCCAGTAGTAGGGGACAGGGTTTCAATCAGCCCCAGCATTTT
cdr3_aa: CASSRGQGFNQPQHF

d_call: NA
clone_size: NA
v_call: TRBV6-5
j_call: TRBJ1-5
cdr3_length: 13
cdr3_nt: TGTGCCAGCAGACTTGACGGGAATCAGCCCCAGCATTTT
cdr3_aa: CASRLDGNQPQHF

d_call: NA
clone_size: NA
v_call: TRBV15
j_call: TRBJ1-2
cdr3_length: 15
cdr3_nt: TGTGCCACCAGCAGAGACCCCGGAGGAGACTATGGCTACACCTTC
cdr3_aa: CATSRDPGGDYGYTF

d_call: TRBD1
clone_size: NA
v_call: TRBV11-2
j_call: TRBJ2-7
cdr3_length: 17
cdr3_nt: TGTGCCAGCAGCTTATCTAATCTTCGGGGGACAGGATACGAGCAGTACTTC
cdr3_aa: CASSLSNLRGTGYEQYF

d_call: NA
clone_size: NA
v_call: TRBV2
j_call: TRBJ1-5
cdr3_length: 18
cdr3_nt: TGTGCCAGCAGTGTCGATCCTGACAGGCCCCTCGGCAATCAGCCCCAGCATTTT
cdr3_aa: CASSVDPDRPLGNQPQHF

d_call: NA
clone_size: NA
v_call: TRBV4-2
j_call: TRBJ2-5
cdr3_length: 15
cdr3_nt: TGTGCCAGCAGCCAAGATAGGGGGTTTCAAGAGACCCAGTACTTC
cdr3_aa: CASSQDRGFQETQYF

d_call: NA
clone_size: NA
v_call: TRBV5-1
j_call: TRBJ2-5
cdr3_length: 14
cdr3_nt: TGCGCCAGCAGCCCTGGTGGAGGTCAAGAGACCCAGTACTTC
cdr3_aa: CASSPGGGQETQYF

d_call: NA
clone_size: few
v_call: TRBV6-5
j_call: TRBJ1-6
cdr3_length: 14
cdr3_nt: TGTGCCAGCAGTTACATTCAGGGAAATTCACCCCTCCACTTT
cdr3_aa: CASSYIQGNSPLHF

d_call: TRBD2
clone_size: NA
v_call: TRBV15
j_call: TRBJ2-1
cdr3_length: 15
cdr3_nt: TGTGCCACCAGCAGAGCACTAGCGGGGGCCAATGAGCAGTTCTTC
cdr3_aa: CATSRALAGANEQFF